These 13 T cell receptor beta chains were sequenced from one sample in a study of blood T cells in healthy people across ages. Primed by a sample-barcoded 5' primer and a J-beta primer mix, a second PCR proceeded for about 6 to 11 cycles. Using its own MiXCR run on the 5' RACE reads, TCRdb lists one record per CDR3 protein. This table has more than 1.4 million distinct CDR3 sequences, 42% appearing once. Sequenced sample: blood. Receptor source: a woman aged 18-29 years in good health.

This clonotype was seen only a few times. This chain joins TRBV7-2 and TRBJ1-1; 7 bases align to TRBD1. V shed 5 bases, J shed 6 bases, and the junction held 9 bases outside the gene matches. Per the germline V gene, CDR1 is SGHTA and CDR2 is FQGNSA. The CDR3 contains 14 residues. The CDR3: CASSALNRGPEAFF. CDR3 nucleotides: TGTGCCAGCAGCGCCCTTAACAGGGGTCCTGAAGCTTTCTTT. Looking up the rest from reference TRBV7-2 and TRBJ1-1 gives the full variable domain: GAGVSQSPSNKVTEKGKDVELRCDPISGHTALYWYRQSLGQGLEFLIYFQGNSAPDKSGLPSDRFSAERTGGSVSTLTIQRTQQEDSAVYLCASSALNRGPEAFFGQGTRLTVV.

Concerning this clonotype: A clone one base away is much larger, so this may be a read error. This rearrangement joins TRBV29-1 to TRBJ1-1; no firm D call. Trimming took off 7 bases at V and 1 base at J, with 7 bases between the two ends. Looked up from germline, CDR1 is SQVTM and CDR2 is ANQGSEA. The CDR3 totals 11 residues. The CDR3 coding sequence is TGCAGCGGAGCAGGGAACACTGAAGCTTTCTTT. The encoded protein is CSGAGNTEAFF. Drawing the rest from reference TRBV29-1 and TRBJ1-1, the complete variable domain is SAVISQKPSRDICQRGTSLTIQCQVDSQVTMMFWYRQQPGQSLTLIATANQGSEATYESGFVIDKFPISRPNLTFSTLTVSNMSPEDSSIYLCSGAGNTEAFFGQGTRLTVV.

V is TRBV6-1 and J is TRBJ2-1; D gene uncertain. CDR3 size: 14 residues. Germline CDR1 is MNHNS and CDR2 is SASEGT. The V gene lost 3 bases and the J gene lost 6 bases, with 12 bases spanning the gap. The CDR3 protein is CASSEISPFNEQFF. CDR3 coding DNA: TGTGCCAGCAGTGAGATCTCACCGTTCAATGAGCAGTTCTTC.

The rearrangement links TRBV20-1 to TRBJ1-5; D might be TRBD1 (6 bases). The CDR3 covers 14 residues. CDR1 and CDR2 from the germline V gene are DFQATT and SNEGSKA (reference sequence). V was cut by 3 bases and J by 4 bases, with 13 bases left in between. CDR3 amino acids: CSARSGGVNQPQHF. CDR3 sequence (DNA): TGCAGTGCTAGGTCCGGGGGCGTAAATCAGCCCCAGCATTTT.

This clonotype was counted many times. The genes are TRBV10-1 and TRBJ2-5, with 8 nucleotides matching TRBD2. This CDR3 comprises 15 residues. V shed 3 bases and J 11 bases; nucleotides not matched to a gene: 14. The germline V gene has CDR1 WNHNN and CDR2 SYGVQD (reference sequence). The CDR3 DNA reads TGCGCCAGCAGTGAATCCAGCGGGGGTTACAATGAGCAGTACTTC. It codes for CASSESSGGYNEQYF.

The chain is built from TRBV6-6 and TRBJ2-3; 16 nucleotides match TRBD2. Looked up from germline, CDR1 is MNHNY and CDR2 is SVGAGI (reference sequence). The V and J ends lost 6 bases and 3 bases, in that order; junction bases with no gene match: 3. CDR3 length: 16 amino acids. CDR3 amino acids: CASRGLAGGQTDTQYF. The CDR3 DNA follows: TGTGCCAGCAGGGGACTAGCGGGGGGGCAAACAGATACGCAGTATTTT.

The rearrangement joins TRBV2 to TRBJ1-1, with D unclear. Germline loops: CDR1 SNHLY, CDR2 FYNNEI. The CDR3 has 13 residues. Trimming shortened V by 7 bases and J by 0 bases, and 9 bases separated the two germline ends. The CDR3 here is CASTDQLNTEAFF. The CDR3 coding sequence is TGTGCCAGCACTGATCAGTTGAACACTGAAGCTTTCTTT.

In this sample, this clonotype turned up a few times. CDR3 sequence reads: CASTGTYNEQFF. The CDR3, as DNA: TGTGCCAGCACCGGGACCTACAATGAGCAGTTCTTC. The chain uses TRBV6-1 and TRBJ2-1; D might be TRBD2 (5 bases). Germline CDR1 reads MNHNS; CDR2 reads SASEGT. The V and J ends lost 7 bases and 2 bases respectively, with 6 bases between them. The CDR3 length is 12 residues.

The chain is built from TRBV30 and TRBJ2-7; the D gene is possibly TRBD2 (6 bases). V was clipped by 2 bases and J by 0 bases, with 14 bases between them. CDR1 GTSNPN and CDR2 SVGIG come from the germline V gene (reference sequence). This CDR3 is built from 15 residues. The CDR3 is CAWSLRGRPSYEQYF. The CDR3 DNA reads as TGTGCCTGGAGTCTGCGGGGCCGCCCCTCCTACGAGCAGTACTTC.

This clonotype was recorded only once. The V call is TRBV25-1, the J call TRBJ1-2, with TRBD1 identical over 9 bases. With V trimmed by 6 bases and J by 4 bases, 6 bases remained unmatched. Germline V gene sequence: CDR1 MGHDK, CDR2 SYGVNS. The CDR3 has 14 amino acids. The DNA for the CDR3 is TGTGCCAGCAGGGTACCGACAGGGGGCTATGGCTACACCTTC. Protein product: CASRVPTGGYGYTF.

The chain combines TRBV24-1 with TRBJ2-7; TRBD2 might be the D (6 bases). TRBJ2-5 matches the DNA end more closely, so the J call is doubtful. The CDR3 has 12 residues. Germline values: CDR1 KGHDR, CDR2 SFDVKD. The CDR3: CATSPSGETQYF. The CDR3 coding sequence is TGTGCCACCAGTCCCAGCGGGGAGACCCAGTACTTC.

This clonotype was observed a few times. The chain carries TRBV12-3 or TRBV12-4 and TRBJ2-4; D may be TRBD1 (5 bases). The CDR3 is 16 amino acids. V lost 5 bases to trimming and J lost 8 bases, with 22 bases between them. CDR3 residues: CASSQDRVGALDIQYF. CDR3 nucleotide sequence: TGTGCCAGCAGTCAAGATAGGGTTGGGGCCCTCGACATTCAGTACTTC.

The CDR3 DNA sequence: TGTGCCAGCAGTTCGGATTCCCCTTTAGTGAGCGAGCAGTACTTC. This gives the protein CASSSDSPLVSEQYF. V is TRBV12-3 or TRBV12-4 and J is TRBJ2-7; no definite D call. The CDR3 runs 15 residues. The V end was cut by 4 bases, the J end by 6 bases, with 19 bases between.